This record looks at one T cell receptor (beta chain) sequence and its context. CDR3 size: 14 residues. V was clipped by 5 bases and J by 6 bases; unmatched bases: 6. The germline V gene encodes CDR1 MNHEY and CDR2 SVGAGI. Excluded were patients having autoimmune disease history or systemic immunosuppression. Sequencing used immunoSEQ multiplex PCR; TCRdb keeps in-frame clones, though not all of them. In the table there are roughly 61,000 clones, roughly nine tenths of which are singletons. This sample was taken from a study of OX40 agonist ivuxolimab in advanced cancers. Study as a whole: Earlier anti-PD-1, anti-PD-L1 or anti-CTLA-4 therapy was permitted; around 40% had received some.

The sequenced sample was CD4+ or CD8+ T cells sorted from blood, obtained in a trial of the OX40 agonist ivuxolimab. The TCR was taken from an adult with an advanced solid tumor such as melanoma, head and neck, liver or kidney cancer. The chain has TRBV6-5 and TRBJ1-4; the match to TRBD1 covers 7 bases. CDR3 sequence reads: CASSLTGTDEKLFF. In nucleotides, the CDR3 is TGTGCCAGCAGTCTCACAGGGACAGATGAAAAACTGTTTTTT.